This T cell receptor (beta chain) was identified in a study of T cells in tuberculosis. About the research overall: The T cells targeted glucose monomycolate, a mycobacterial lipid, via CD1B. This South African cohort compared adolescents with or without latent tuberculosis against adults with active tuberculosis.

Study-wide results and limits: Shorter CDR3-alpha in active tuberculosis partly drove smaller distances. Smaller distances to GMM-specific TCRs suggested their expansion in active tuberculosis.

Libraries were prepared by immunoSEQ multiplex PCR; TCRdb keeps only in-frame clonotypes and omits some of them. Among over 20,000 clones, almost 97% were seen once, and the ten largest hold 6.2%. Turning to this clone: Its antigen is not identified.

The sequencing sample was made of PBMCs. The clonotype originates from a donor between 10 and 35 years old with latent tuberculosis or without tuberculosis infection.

The CDR3 DNA sequence: TGTGCCTGGAGTGTACCGAGCAGGGGACACGAAGCTTTCTTT. It translates to CAWSVPSRGHEAFF. The chain is built from TRBV30 and TRBJ1-1; the D gene is possibly TRBD1 (6 bases). Trimming removed 0 bases at V and 8 bases at J, with 16 bases between. This CDR3 has 14 amino acids. Germline CDR1 and CDR2: GTSNPN and SVGIG (reference sequence).